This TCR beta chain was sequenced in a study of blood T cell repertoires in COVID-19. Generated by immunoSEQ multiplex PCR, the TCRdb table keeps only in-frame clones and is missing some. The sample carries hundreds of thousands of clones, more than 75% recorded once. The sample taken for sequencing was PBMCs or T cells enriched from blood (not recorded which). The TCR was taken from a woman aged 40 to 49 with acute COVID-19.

CDR3 sequence (DNA): TGCAGCGCTCAAATCAGCAGGAGACAGGGGGACACTGAAGCTTTCTTT. Protein product: CSAQISRRQGDTEAFF. The J gene is TRBJ1-1, the V gene TRBV29-1; TRBD1 agrees at 9 bases. J was trimmed by 3 bases and V by 7 bases; bases with no gene match: 15. Germline V gene data show CDR1 as SQVTM and CDR2 as ANQGSEA. The CDR3 has 16 amino acids.